This T cell receptor beta chain is from a study of OX40 agonist ivuxolimab in advanced cancers. The data were produced by immunoSEQ multiplex PCR, yet TCRdb's version contains in-frame clones alone and is incomplete. The sample yields around 70,000 clones, around 84% seen once. The V end lost 8 bases, the J end lost 9 bases, and 20 bases lay between the germline ends. Germline CDR1 reads ENHRY; CDR2 reads SYGVKD. This CDR3 region has 14 residues. This chain connects TRBV10-3 to TRBJ1-5, with D possibly matching TRBD1 (6 bases). The source was CD4+ or CD8+ T cells sorted from blood, collected in a trial of the OX40 agonist ivuxolimab. This TCR derives from an adult with an advanced solid tumor such as melanoma, head and neck, liver or kidney cancer. CDR3 in amino acids: CAISEGGNLGPQHF. DNA for the CDR3: TGTGCCATCTCCGAGGGGGGGAATTTGGGGCCCCAGCATTTT.